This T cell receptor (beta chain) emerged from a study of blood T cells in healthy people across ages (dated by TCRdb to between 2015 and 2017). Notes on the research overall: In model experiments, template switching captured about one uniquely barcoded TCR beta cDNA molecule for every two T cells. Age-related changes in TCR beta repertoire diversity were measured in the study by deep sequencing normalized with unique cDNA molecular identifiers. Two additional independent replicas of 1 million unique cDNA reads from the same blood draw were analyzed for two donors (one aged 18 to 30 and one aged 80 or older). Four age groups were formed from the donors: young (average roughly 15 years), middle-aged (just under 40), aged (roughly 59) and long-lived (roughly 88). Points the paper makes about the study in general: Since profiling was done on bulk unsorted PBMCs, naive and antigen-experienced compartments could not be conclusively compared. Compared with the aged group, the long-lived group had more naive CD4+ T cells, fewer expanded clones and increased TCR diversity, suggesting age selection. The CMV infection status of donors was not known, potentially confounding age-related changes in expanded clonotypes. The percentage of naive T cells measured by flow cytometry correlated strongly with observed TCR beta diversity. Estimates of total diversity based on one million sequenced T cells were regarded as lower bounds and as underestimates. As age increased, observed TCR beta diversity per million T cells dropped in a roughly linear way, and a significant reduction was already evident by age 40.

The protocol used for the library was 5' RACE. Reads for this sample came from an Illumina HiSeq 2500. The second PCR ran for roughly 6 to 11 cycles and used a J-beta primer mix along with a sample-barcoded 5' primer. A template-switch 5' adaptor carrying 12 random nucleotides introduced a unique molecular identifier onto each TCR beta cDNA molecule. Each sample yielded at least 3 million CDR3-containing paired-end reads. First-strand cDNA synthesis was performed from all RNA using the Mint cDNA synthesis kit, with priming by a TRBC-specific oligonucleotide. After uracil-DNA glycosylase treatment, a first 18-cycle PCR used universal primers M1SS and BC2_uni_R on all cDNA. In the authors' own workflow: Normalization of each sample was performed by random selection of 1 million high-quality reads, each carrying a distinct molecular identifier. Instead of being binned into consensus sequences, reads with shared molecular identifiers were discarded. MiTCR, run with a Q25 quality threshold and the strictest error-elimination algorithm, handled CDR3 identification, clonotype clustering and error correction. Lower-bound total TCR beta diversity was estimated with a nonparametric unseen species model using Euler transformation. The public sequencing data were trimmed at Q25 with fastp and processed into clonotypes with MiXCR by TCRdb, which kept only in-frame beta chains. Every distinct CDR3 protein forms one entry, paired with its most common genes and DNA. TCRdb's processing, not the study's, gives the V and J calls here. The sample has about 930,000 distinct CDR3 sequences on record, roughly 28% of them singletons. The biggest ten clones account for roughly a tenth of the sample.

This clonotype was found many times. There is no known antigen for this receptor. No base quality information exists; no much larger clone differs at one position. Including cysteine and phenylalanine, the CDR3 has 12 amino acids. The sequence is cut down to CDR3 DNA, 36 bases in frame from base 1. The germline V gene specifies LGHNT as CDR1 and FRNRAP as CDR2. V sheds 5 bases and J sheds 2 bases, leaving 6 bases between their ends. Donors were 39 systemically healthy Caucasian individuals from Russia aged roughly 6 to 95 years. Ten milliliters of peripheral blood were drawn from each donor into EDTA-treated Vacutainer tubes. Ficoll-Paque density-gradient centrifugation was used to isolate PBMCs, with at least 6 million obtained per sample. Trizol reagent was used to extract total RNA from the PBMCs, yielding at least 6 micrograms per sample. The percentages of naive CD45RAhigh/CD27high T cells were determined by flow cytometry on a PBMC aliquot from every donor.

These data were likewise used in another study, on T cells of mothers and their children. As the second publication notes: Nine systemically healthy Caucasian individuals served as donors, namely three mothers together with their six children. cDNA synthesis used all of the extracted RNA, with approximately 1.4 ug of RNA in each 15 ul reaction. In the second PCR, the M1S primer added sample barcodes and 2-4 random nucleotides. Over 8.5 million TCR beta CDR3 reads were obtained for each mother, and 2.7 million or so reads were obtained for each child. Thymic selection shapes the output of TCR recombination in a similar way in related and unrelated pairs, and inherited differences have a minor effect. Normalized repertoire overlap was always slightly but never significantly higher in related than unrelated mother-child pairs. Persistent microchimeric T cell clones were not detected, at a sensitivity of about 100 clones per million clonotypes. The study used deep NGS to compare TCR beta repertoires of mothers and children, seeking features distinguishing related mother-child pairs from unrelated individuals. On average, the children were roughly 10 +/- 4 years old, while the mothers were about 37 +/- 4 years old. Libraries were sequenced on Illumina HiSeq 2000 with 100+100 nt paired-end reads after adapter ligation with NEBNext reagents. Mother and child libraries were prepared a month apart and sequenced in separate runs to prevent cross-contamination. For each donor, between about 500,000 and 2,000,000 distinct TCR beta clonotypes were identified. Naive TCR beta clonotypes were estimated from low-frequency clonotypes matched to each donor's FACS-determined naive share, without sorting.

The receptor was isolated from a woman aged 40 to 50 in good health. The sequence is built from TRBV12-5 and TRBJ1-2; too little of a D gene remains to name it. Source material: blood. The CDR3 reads CASGLGNYGYTF. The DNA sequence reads TGTGCTAGTGGTCTAGGAAACTATGGCTACACCTTC.